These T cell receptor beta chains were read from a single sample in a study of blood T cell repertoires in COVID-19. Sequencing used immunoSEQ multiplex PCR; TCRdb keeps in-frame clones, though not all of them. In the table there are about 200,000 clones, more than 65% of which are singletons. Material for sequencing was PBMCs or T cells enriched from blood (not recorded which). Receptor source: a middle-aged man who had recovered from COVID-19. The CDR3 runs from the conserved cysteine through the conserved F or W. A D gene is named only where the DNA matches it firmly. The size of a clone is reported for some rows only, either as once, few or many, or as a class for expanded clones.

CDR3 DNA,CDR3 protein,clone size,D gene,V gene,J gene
TGTGCCAGCAGTTCCCTGGGTTTAGCGGGGGAGGAGCTGTTTTTT,CASSSLGLAGEELFF,few,TRBD2,TRBV6-2/TRBV6-3,TRBJ2-2
TGTGCCAGCAGCCAGCCGGGACAGCTTTCACCCCTCCACTTT,CASSQPGQLSPLHF,NA,TRBD1,TRBV7-2,TRBJ1-6
TGTGCCAGCAGCCCCCCATTGCCCGGACAAGACACAGATACGCAGTATTTT,CASSPPLPGQDTDTQYF,NA,NA,TRBV21-1,TRBJ2-3
TGTGCCAGCAGCTTCAGACAGGGGGCAGGTGAAAAACTGTTTTTT,CASSFRQGAGEKLFF,NA,TRBD1,TRBV7-2,TRBJ1-4
TGTGCCAGCAGCCAAGTTTACAGGGGGCGAACTGGAAACACCATATATTTT,CASSQVYRGRTGNTIYF,many,TRBD1,TRBV4-2,TRBJ1-3
TGTGCCAGTAGTACCCATTCAAGGAGCGTGATGGAAAAACTGTTTTTT,CASSTHSRSVMEKLFF,few,NA,TRBV19,TRBJ1-4
TGTGCCAGTAGTCAGGGGGATTTGGGCACTGAAGCTTTCTTT,CASSQGDLGTEAFF,NA,TRBD1,TRBV19,TRBJ1-1
TGCAGCGCCAGGACAGGGACGGCAACTAATGAAAAACTGTTTTTT,CSARTGTATNEKLFF,NA,TRBD1,TRBV29-1,TRBJ1-4
TGTGCCAGCAGCCGGGGGGGCAGCTCCTACGAGCAGTACTTC,CASSRGGSSYEQYF,NA,TRBD2,TRBV5-6,TRBJ2-7
TGTGCCAGCAGTGGCTGGGACAGGAACTATGGCTACACCTTC,CASSGWDRNYGYTF,NA,TRBD1,TRBV28,TRBJ1-2
TGTGCCAGCAGCCGGGACAGGGGAAACTATGGCTACACCTTC,CASSRDRGNYGYTF,few,TRBD1,TRBV7-9,TRBJ1-2
TGTGCCAGCAGTACCGGGACAGGGGAGTACTTC,CASSTGTGEYF,NA,TRBD1,TRBV27,TRBJ2-7
TGTGCCAGCAGCGTTACAGTGAACACTGAAGCTTTCTTT,CASSVTVNTEAFF,NA,NA,TRBV9,TRBJ1-1
TGTGCCAGCAGCTTATACGGGGAGCTGTTTTTT,CASSLYGELFF,NA,NA,TRBV7-9,TRBJ2-2
TGTGCCAGCAGCTTAAACCGGGACAGGGTCCATGAGCAGTTCTTC,CASSLNRDRVHEQFF,NA,TRBD1,TRBV7-9,TRBJ2-1
TGTGCCAGCAGTTTGCCAGGGGGCTCGGTTGGCTACACCTTC,CASSLPGGSVGYTF,NA,TRBD1,TRBV28,TRBJ1-2
TGCGCCAGCAGCTTGTTGCGGGAAGGTGAAGCTTTCTTT,CASSLLREGEAFF,NA,NA,TRBV5-1,TRBJ1-1
TGTGCCAGCAGTGGGGCCCACGGGACAGGGGTTAACACTGAAGCTTTCTTT,CASSGAHGTGVNTEAFF,NA,TRBD1,TRBV2,TRBJ1-1
TGTGCTAGTGGTCCAGGGACAGGTAATGAGCAGTTCTTC,CASGPGTGNEQFF,once,TRBD1,TRBV12-5,TRBJ2-1
TGTGCCAGCAGCCCCGGGTCGGGACAGGGGGCCCCTGGGGCCAACGTCCTGACTTTC,CASSPGSGQGAPGANVLTF,NA,TRBD1,TRBV5-4,TRBJ2-6
TGTGCCAGCAGCTTAGAAACAGGGGTCTACGAGCAGTACTTC,CASSLETGVYEQYF,NA,TRBD1,TRBV11-1,TRBJ2-7
TGTGCCAGTAGTCCGGGACTAGCGGGGGTAAGCACAGATACGCAGTATTTT,CASSPGLAGVSTDTQYF,few,TRBD2,TRBV19,TRBJ2-3
TGTGCCAGCAGCGTAGGGAGCGGGGGGACTCAAGAGACCCAGTACTTC,CASSVGSGGTQETQYF,NA,TRBD2,TRBV9,TRBJ2-5
TGTGCCAGCAGCTTGGATCAGGGGTCGGGGGAGCAGTACTTC,CASSLDQGSGEQYF,NA,NA,TRBV5-4,TRBJ2-7